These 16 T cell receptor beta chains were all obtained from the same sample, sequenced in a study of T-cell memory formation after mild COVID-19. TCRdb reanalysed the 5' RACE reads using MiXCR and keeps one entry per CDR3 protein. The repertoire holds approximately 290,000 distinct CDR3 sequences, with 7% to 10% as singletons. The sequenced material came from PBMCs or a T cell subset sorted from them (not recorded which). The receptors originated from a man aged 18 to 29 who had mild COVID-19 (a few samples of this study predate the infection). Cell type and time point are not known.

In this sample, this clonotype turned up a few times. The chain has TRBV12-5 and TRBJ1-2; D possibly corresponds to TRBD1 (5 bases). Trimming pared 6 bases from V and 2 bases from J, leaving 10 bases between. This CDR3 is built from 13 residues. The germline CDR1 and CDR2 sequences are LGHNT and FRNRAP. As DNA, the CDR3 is TGTGCTAGTGGCTCCAGGGACAACTATGGCTACACCTTC. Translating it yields CASGSRDNYGYTF.

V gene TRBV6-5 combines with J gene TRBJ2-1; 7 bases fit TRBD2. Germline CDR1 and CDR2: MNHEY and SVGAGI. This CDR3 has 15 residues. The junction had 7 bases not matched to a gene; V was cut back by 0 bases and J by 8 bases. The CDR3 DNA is TGTGCCAGCAGTTACTCGACCAGCGGGACCGATGAGCAGTTCTTC. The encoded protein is CASSYSTSGTDEQFF.

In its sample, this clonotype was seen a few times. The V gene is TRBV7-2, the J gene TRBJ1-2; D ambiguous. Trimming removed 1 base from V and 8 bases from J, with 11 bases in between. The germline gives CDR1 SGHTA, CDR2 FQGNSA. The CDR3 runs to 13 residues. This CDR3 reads CASSLGRERGYTF. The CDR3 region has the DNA TGTGCCAGCAGCTTAGGGAGAGAAAGGGGCTACACCTTC.

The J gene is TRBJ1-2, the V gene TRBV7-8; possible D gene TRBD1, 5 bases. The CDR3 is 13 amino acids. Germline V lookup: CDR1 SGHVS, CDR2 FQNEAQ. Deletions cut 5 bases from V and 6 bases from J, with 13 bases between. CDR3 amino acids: CASSARDVNGYTF. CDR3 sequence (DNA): TGTGCCAGCAGCGCCCGGGACGTCAATGGCTACACCTTC.

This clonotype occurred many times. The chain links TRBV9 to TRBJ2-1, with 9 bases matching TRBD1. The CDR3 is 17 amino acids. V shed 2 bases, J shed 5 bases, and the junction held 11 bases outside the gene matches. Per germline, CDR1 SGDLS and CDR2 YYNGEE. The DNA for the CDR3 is TGTGCCAGCAGCGTGATTTGGGGAACAGGGGGCAACAATGAGCAGTTCTTC. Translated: CASSVIWGTGGNNEQFF.

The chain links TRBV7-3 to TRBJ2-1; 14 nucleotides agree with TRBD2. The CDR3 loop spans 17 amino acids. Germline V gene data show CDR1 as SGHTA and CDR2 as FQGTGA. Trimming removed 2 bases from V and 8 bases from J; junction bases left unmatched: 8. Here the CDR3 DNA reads TGTGCCAGCAGCTTAGAAGGGACTAGCGGGGGTGGGTATGAGCAGTTCTTC. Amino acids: CASSLEGTSGGGYEQFF.

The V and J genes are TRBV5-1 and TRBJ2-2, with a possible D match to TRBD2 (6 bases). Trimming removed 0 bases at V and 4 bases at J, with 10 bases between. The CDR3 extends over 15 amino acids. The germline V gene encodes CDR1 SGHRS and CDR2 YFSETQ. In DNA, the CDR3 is TGCGCCAGCAGCTTGGCCCCCGGGAGCACCGGGGAGCTGTTTTTT. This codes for CASSLAPGSTGELFF. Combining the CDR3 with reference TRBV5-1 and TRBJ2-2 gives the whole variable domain KAGVTQTPRYLIKTRGQQVTLSCSPISGHRSVSWYQQTPGQGLQFLFEYFSETQRNKGNFPGRFSGRQFSNSRSEMNVSTLELGDSALYLCASSLAPGSTGELFFGEGSRLTVL.

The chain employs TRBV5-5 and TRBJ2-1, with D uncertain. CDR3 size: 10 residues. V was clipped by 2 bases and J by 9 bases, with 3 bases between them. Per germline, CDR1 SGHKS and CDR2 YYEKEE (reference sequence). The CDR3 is CASSLVEQFF. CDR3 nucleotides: TGTGCCAGCAGCTTAGTTGAGCAGTTCTTC.

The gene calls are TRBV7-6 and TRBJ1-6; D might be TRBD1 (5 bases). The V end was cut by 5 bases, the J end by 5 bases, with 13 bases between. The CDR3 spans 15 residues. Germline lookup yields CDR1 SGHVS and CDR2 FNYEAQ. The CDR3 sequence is CASSPSTVNNSPLHF. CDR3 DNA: TGTGCCAGCAGCCCTTCGACAGTAAATAATTCACCCCTCCACTTT.

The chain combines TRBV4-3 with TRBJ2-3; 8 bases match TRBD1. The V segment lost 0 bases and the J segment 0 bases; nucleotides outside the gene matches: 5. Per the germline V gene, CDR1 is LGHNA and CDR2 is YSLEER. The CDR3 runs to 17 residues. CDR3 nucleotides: TGCGCCAGCAGCCAAGAATTAAACAGGGGGAGCACAGATACGCAGTATTTT. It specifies CASSQELNRGSTDTQYF.

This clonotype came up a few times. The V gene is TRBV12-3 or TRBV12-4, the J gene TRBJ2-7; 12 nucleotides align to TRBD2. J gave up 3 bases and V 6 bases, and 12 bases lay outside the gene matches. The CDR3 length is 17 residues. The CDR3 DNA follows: TGTGCCAGCAGGCTCGGGACTAGCGGGTCCCGGGGCTACGAGCAGTACTTC. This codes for CASRLGTSGSRGYEQYF.

This CDR3 reads CASSFGTSGLNEQFF. In DNA form, the CDR3 reads TGTGCCAGCAGCTTCGGGACTAGCGGGCTCAATGAGCAGTTCTTC. The chain has TRBV5-4 and TRBJ2-1, with 12 bases lining up with TRBD2. V gave up 2 bases and J gave up 6 bases; unmatched junction bases: 3. This CDR3 spans 15 amino acids. Germline V lookup: CDR1 SGHNT, CDR2 YYREEE (reference sequence).

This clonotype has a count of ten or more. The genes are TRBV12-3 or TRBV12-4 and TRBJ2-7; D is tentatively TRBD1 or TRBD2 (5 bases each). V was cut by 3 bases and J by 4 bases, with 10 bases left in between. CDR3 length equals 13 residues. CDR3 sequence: CASSLLGVYEQYF. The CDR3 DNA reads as TGTGCCAGCAGTTTGCTGGGGGTATACGAGCAGTACTTC.

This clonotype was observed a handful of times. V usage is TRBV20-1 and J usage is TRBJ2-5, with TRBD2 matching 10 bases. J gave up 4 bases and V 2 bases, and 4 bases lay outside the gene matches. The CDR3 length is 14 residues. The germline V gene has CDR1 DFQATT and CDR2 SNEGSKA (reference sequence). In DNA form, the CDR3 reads TGCAGTGCTAGATTGGCTAGCGGGGGAGAGACCCAGTACTTC. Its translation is CSARLASGGETQYF.

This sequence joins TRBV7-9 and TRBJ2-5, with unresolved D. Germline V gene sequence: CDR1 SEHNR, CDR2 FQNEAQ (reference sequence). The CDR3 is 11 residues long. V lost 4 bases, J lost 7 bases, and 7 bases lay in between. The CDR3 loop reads CASSSGLTQYF. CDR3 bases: TGTGCCAGCAGCTCCGGGTTGACCCAGTACTTC.

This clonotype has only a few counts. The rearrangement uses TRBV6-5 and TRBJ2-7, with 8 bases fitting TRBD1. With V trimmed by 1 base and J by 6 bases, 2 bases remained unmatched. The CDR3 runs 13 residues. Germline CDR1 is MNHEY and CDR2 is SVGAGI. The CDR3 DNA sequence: TGTGCCAGCAGTTACTACAGGGGGACCGAGCAGTACGTC. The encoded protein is CASSYYRGTEQYV.